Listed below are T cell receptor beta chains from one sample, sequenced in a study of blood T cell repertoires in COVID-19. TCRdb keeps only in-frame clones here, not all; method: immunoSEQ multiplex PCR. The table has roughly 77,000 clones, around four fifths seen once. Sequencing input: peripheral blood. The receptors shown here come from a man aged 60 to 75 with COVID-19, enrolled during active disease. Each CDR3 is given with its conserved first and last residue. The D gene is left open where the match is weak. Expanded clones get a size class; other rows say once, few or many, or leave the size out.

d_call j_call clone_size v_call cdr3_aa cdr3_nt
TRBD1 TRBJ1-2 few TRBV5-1 CASSIGQGGGYTF TGCGCCAGCAGCATAGGACAGGGCGGTGGCTACACCTTC
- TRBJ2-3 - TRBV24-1 CATSPGHISTDTQYF TGTGCCACCAGTCCGGGACACATTTCCACAGATACGCAGTATTTT
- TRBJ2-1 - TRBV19 CASSSWSSYNEQFF TGTGCCAGTAGTAGCTGGAGCTCCTACAATGAGCAGTTCTTC
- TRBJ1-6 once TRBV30 CAWGLQLNSPLHF TGTGCCTGGGGGCTACAGCTTAATTCACCCCTCCACTTT
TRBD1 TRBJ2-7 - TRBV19 CASSLGTGVGYEQYF TGTGCCAGTAGTCTTGGGACAGGGGTAGGCTACGAGCAGTACTTC
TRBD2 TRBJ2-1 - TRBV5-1 CASSLGRTSGRSYNEQFF TGCGCCAGCAGCTTGGGACGGACTAGCGGTCGCTCCTACAATGAGCAGTTCTTC
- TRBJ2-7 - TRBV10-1 CASSDSVYEQYF TGCGCCAGCAGTGACTCTGTGTACGAGCAGTACTTC
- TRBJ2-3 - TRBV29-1 CSVDVGALDTQYF TGCAGCGTTGATGTGGGGGCCTTAGATACGCAGTATTTT
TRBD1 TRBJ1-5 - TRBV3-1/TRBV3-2 CASSNTGGGQPQHF TGTGCCAGCAGCAACACAGGGGGCGGACAGCCCCAGCATTTT
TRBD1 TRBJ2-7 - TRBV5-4 CASSKPGQGGYEQYF TGTGCCAGCAGCAAGCCGGGACAGGGAGGCTACGAGCAGTACTTC
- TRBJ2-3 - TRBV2 CASREDTDTQYF TGTGCCAGCAGGGAGGACACAGATACGCAGTATTTT